The entry below gives a single TCR beta chain sequence along with its context. Under the authors' procedure: Reference gene primer amplification gave nucleated cell count estimates. Produced via immunoSEQ multiplex PCR; TCRdb's table is partial and in-frame only. V, J and clone size were drawn from that table, and D and trimming were deduced from the DNA. The sample includes 200,000 to 250,000 clones, 65% to 90% seen only once; the top ten take 3.8%. This specimen belongs to a study of blood T cell repertoires in COVID-19. Study in general: Spain, Italy and the United States supplied samples that represented acute and convalescent COVID-19.

Recruitment covered fewer than 25 US areas and drew participants whose ages spanned about 18 to 95 years. Cohort allocation depended upon clinical history that participants reported. Germline CDR1 is MNHEY and CDR2 is SMNVEV (reference sequence). The CDR3 sequence is 14 residues long. Germline trimming cut 5 bases from V and 6 bases from J; bases unmatched to any gene: 6. This TCR was sampled from a woman in her thirties or forties with acute COVID-19. Material: PBMCs or T cells enriched from blood (not recorded which). The chain has TRBV27 and TRBJ2-1, with TRBD2 matching over 8 bases. The CDR3 region has the DNA TGTGCCAGCAGTCAGCGGGAGTGGGGCAATGAGCAGTTCTTC. This codes for CASSQREWGNEQFF.